Described below is a single T cell receptor beta chain sequence and its context. The sample is drawn from a study of blood T cell repertoires in COVID-19. Whole-study context: T cells, B-cell-depleted T cells, or PBMCs provided the cDNA or gDNA that served as material.

Original handling: Estimates of nucleated cell counts were drawn from the amplification of reference gene primers. The data were produced by immunoSEQ multiplex PCR, yet TCRdb's version contains in-frame clones alone and is incomplete. From that table come the V and J calls and clone size; the DNA was used to work out D and trimming. The sample comprises about 35,000 clones, about 80% of which are singletons, and approximately 15% rests with the top ten. The CDR3 is 19 residues long. Germline values: CDR1 SGHTA, CDR2 FQGNSA. J lost 1 base, V lost 4 bases, and 13 bases had no gene match. The sample consisted of peripheral blood. The clonotype was recovered from a woman in her 70s with acute or convalescent COVID-19. V gene TRBV7-2 combines with J gene TRBJ2-3, with 11 nucleotides matching TRBD2. The CDR3 protein is CASSSKTSGAPRGTDTQYF. In DNA form, the CDR3 reads TGTGCCAGCAGCTCGAAGACTAGCGGGGCCCCCCGAGGCACAGATACGCAGTATTTT.